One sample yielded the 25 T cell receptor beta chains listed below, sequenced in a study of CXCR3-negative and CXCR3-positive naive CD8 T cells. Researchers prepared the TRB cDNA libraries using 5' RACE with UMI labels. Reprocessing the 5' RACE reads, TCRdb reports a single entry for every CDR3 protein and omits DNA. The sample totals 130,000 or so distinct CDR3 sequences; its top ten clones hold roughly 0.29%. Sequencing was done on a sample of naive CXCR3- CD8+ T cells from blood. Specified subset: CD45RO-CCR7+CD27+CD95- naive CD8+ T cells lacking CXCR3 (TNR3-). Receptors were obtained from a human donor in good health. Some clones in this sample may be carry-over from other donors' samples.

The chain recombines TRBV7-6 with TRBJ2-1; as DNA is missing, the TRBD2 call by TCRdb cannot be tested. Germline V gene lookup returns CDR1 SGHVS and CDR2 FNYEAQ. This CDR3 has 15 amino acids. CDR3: CASSPGVGTSGQQFF.

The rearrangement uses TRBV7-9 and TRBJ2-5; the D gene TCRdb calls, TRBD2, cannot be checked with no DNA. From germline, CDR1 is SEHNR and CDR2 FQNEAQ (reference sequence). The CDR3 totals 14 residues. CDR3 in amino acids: CASSYTRSQETQYF.

The CDR3 spells CASRGQGPHNEQFF. The chain uses TRBV21-1 and TRBJ2-1; the TCRdb D gene call, TRBD1, has no DNA to confirm it. TRBV21-1 is given as a pseudogene. This CDR3 has 14 residues.

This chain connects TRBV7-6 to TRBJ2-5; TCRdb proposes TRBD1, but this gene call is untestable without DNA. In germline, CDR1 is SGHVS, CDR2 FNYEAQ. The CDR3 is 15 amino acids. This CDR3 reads CASSLALGQQETQYF.

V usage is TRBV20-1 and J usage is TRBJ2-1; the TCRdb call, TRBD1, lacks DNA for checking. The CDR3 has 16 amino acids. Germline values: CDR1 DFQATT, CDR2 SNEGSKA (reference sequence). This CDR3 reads CSARVLGDRGNNEQFF.

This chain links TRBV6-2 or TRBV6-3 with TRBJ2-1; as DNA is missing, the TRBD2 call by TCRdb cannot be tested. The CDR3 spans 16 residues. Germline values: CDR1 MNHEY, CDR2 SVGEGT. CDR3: CASSYFPTSGDNEQFF.

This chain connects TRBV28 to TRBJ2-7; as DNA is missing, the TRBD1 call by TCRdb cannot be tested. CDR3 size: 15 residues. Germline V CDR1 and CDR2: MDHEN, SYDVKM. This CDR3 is CASSFRGTLMYEQYF.

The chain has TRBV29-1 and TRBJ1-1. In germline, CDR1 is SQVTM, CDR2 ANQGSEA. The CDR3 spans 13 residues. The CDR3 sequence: CSVEDQWNTEAFF.

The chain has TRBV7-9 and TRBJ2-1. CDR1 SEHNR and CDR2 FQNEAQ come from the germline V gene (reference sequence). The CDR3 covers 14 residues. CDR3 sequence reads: CASSSVSSYNEQFF.

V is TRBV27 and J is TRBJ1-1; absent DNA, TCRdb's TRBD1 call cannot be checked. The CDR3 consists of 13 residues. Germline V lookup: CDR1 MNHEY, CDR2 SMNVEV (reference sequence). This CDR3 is CATGDRGPTEAFF.

The CDR3 here is CASSLGDRTYEQYF. The rearrangement uses TRBV7-6 and TRBJ2-7; TCRdb designates TRBD1, a call that cannot be tested without DNA. The CDR3 loop spans 14 amino acids. Per the germline V gene, CDR1 is SGHVS and CDR2 is FNYEAQ.

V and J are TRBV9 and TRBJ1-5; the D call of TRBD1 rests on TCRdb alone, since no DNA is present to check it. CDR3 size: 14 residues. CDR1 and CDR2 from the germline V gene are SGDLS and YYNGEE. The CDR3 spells CASSEGGRHQPQHF.

CDR3 loop: CASSPRGLYNEQFF. The chain joins TRBV28 to TRBJ2-1; the D call from TCRdb, TRBD1, cannot be confirmed without DNA. Germline CDR1 is MDHEN and CDR2 is SYDVKM. The CDR3 runs to 14 residues.

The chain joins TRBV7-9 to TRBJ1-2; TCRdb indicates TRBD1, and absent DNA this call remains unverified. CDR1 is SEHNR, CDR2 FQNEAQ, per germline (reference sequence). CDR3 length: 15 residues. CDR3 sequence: CASSPPGRSLYGYTF.

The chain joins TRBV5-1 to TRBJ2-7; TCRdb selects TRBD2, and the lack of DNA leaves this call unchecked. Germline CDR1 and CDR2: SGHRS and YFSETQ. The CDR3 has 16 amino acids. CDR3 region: CASSPGLAGPSYEQYF.

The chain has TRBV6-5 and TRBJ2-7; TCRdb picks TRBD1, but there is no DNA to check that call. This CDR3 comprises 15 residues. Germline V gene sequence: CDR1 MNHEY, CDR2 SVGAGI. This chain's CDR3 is CASSSAGGFFYEQYF.

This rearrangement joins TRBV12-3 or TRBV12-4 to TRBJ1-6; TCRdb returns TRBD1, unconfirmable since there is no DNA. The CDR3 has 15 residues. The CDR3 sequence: CASSLTRDYNSPLHF.

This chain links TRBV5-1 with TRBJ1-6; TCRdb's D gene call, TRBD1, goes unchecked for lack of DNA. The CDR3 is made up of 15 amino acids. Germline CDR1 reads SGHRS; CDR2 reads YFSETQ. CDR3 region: CASSSAGGSSSPLHF.

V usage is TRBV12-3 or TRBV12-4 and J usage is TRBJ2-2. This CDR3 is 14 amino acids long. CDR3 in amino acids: CASSLSGNTGELFF.

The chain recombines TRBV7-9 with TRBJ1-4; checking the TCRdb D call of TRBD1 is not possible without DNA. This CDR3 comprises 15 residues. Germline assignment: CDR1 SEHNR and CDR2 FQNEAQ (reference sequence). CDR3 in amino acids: CASSGTGGSNEKLFF.

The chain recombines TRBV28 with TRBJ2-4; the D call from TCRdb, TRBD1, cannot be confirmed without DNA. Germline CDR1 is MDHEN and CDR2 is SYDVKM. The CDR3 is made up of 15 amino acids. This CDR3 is CASSPAPGQENIQYF.

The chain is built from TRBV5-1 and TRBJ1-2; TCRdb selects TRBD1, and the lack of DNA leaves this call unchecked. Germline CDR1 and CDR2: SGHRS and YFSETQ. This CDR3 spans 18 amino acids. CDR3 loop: CASSFPRDVSPGGYGYTF.

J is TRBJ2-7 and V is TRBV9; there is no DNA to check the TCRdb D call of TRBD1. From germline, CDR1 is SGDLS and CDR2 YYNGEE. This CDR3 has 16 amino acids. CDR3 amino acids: CASSASWTGNPYEQYF. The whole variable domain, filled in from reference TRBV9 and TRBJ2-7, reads DSGVTQTPKHLITATGQRVTLRCSPRSGDLSVYWYQQSLDQGLQFLIQYYNGEERAKGNILERFSAQQFPDLHSELNLSSLELGDSALYFCASSASWTGNPYEQYFGPGTRLTVT.

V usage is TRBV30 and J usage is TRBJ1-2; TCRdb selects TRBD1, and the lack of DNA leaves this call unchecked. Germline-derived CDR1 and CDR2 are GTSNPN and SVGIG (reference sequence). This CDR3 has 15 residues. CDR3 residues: CAWRAPTGGGYGYTF.

CDR3 residues: CAIRDRTNSPLHF. The chain links TRBV2 to TRBJ1-6; without DNA, the TCRdb call of TRBD1 cannot be checked. This CDR3 is 13 amino acids long. Per the germline V gene, CDR1 is SNHLY and CDR2 is FYNNEI.